This record looks at one T cell receptor (beta chain) sequence and its context. Its antigen is still unknown. This sample was included in a study of shared clonotypes between healthy human individuals. TCRdb's table, derived via immunoSEQ multiplex PCR, lists solely in-frame clones and lacks some. This sample has over 2 million clones, with 85% to 95% found just once. General study findings and limits: Shared clonotypes: about 5% naive CD4, roughly 3.5% naive CD8, 2% to 2.5% memory CD4, under 0.45% memory CD8.

CDR3 length equals 19 residues. V shed 5 bases, J shed 0 bases, and the junction held 13 bases outside the gene matches. Germline loops: CDR1 LNHNV, CDR2 YYDKDF (reference sequence). This chain joins TRBV15 and TRBJ2-1; 10 bases line up with TRBD1. The origin of this receptor is a man younger than 35 in good health. The sequencing input was naive CD4+ T cells sorted from blood. Subset reported: CD45RA+ positively selected. In DNA, the CDR3 is TGTGCCACCAGCCTCGGGACAGGGGACACCTCCAGCTCCTACAATGAGCAGTTCTTC. Its translation is CATSLGTGDTSSSYNEQFF. The variable domain in full, completed from reference TRBV15 and TRBJ2-1, reads DAMVIQNPRYQVTQFGKPVTLSCSQTLNHNVMYWYQQKSSQAPKLLFHYYDKDFNNEADTPDNFQSRRPNTSFCFLDIRSPGLGDTAMYLCATSLGTGDTSSSYNEQFFGPGTRLTVL.